The rows below give T cell receptor beta chains drawn from one sample of a study of monozygotic twins with inflammatory bowel disease. Following a re-call of the 5' RACE reads, TCRdb has one entry per CDR3 protein and lacks DNA. The sample shows around 450,000 distinct CDR3 sequences, and 2% to 3% sits with its ten largest clones. Sequences were obtained from blood. These receptors were taken from a human donor with ulcerative colitis or Crohn's disease, or a healthy co-twin of an affected twin (not recorded which). The CDR3 runs from the conserved cysteine through the conserved F or W. Each record gives: J gene, V gene, CDR3 protein.

TRBJ2-2 | TRBV15 | CATSRDQATGELFF
TRBJ2-2 | TRBV29-1 | CSVEEGYNTGELFF
TRBJ2-3 | TRBV5-1 | CASSLGQGEGLGMTDTQYF
TRBJ1-2 | TRBV7-2 | CASSLGTGGNGGYTF
TRBJ1-2 | TRBV20-1 | CSARGAAGGIPNYGYTF
TRBJ2-2 | TRBV4-2 | CASSQDFPAGGPGELFF
TRBJ1-3 | TRBV3-1 | CASRTGLQNSGNTIYF
TRBJ2-7 | TRBV5-4 | CASSYQAGGRSYEQYF
TRBJ2-7 | TRBV29-1 | CSVWDITYEQYF
TRBJ2-1 | TRBV7-2 | CASSPFSSSYNEQFF
TRBJ2-7 | TRBV3-1 | CASSQRERGGFDEQYF
TRBJ2-1 | TRBV3-1 | CASSRESNNEQFF
TRBJ2-2 | TRBV5-4 | CASSLLQLAGGELFF
TRBJ1-2 | TRBV27 | CASRGTHYGYTF
TRBJ1-1 | TRBV9 | CASSVGQYPGEAFF
TRBJ2-2 | TRBV7-2 | CASTPAGTSGREELFF
TRBJ1-1 | TRBV5-6 | CASSKGPLNPFGAFF
TRBJ2-4 | TRBV7-8 | CASSSLNRQGQNIQYF
TRBJ1-4 | TRBV10-3 | CAISPFGSNEKLFF
TRBJ1-1 | TRBV5-1 | CASSLDRTRNTEAFF
TRBJ2-1 | TRBV5-1 | CASSMEGGDYNEQFF
TRBJ1-5 | TRBV5-6 | CASSSVGVQPQHF
TRBJ1-5 | TRBV19 | CASSINARAGNQPQHF
TRBJ2-5 | TRBV5-6 | CASSLVGGEETQYF
TRBJ1-1 | TRBV5-4 | CASSRKDRGTEAFF
TRBJ2-7 | TRBV7-9 | CASSFTSGPSYEQYF
TRBJ2-5 | TRBV7-2 | CASSPGTNKETQYF
TRBJ1-5 | TRBV19 | CAGATVGSNQPQHF
TRBJ2-3 | TRBV19 | CASSIMGVGTDTQYF
TRBJ1-2 | TRBV3-1 | CASSQARQTGYTF
TRBJ2-1 | TRBV5-4 | CASSSPGGTSAYNEQFF
TRBJ2-1 | TRBV4-3 | CASSQDLLAGGPIKENEQFF
TRBJ2-1 | TRBV29-1 | CSVRPGGSDEQFF
TRBJ1-2 | TRBV11-2 | CASSPGTEYGYTF
TRBJ2-7 | TRBV5-1 | CASSIFGPVSSYEQYF
TRBJ2-7 | TRBV28 | CASSGDTTSSYEQYF
TRBJ1-3 | TRBV6-2/TRBV6-3 | CASSYSAEAGNTIYF
TRBJ2-5 | TRBV28 | CASSQGTSVKTQYF
TRBJ2-5 | TRBV7-2 | CASSPQPGQRKETQYF
TRBJ2-3 | TRBV5-1 | CASSGTATDTQYF
TRBJ1-1 | TRBV7-2 | CATMRGTENTEAFF
TRBJ2-1 | TRBV5-4 | CASSLLGLDLEQFF
TRBJ1-1 | TRBV7-9 | CASSPPTDYTEAFF
TRBJ1-1 | TRBV7-8 | CASSLLGWAFF
TRBJ2-3 | TRBV18 | CASSPPSGAPGTDTQYF
TRBJ2-7 | TRBV5-1 | CASSLGPTGEQYF
TRBJ2-3 | TRBV20-1 | CSAKAGGWGDTQYF